These 17 T cell receptor beta chains originate from one sample sequenced in a study of T cells in women clearing cervical HPV infection. The table came from immunoSEQ multiplex PCR; TCRdb's copy has only in-frame clones and leaves some out. This table holds around 19,000 clones. Sequencing input: blood buffy coat. The receptors were gathered from a woman aged 18-70 years with a cervical HPV16 infection that either progressed to CIN3+ or cleared (not recorded which).

Details on this clone: The read falls 3 residues short of the CDR3 end, and the missing part is taken from the germline J gene. The chain combines TRBV19 with TRBJ1-1, with D uncertain. With 8 bases removed from V and 0 bases from J, the gap between germline ends came to 10 bases. The CDR3 has 13 residues. CDR1 and CDR2 from the germline V gene are LNHDA and SQIVND (reference sequence). CDR3 DNA, as far as it was read: TGTGCCAGTGAAAGGGCCATGAACACTGAA. Protein sequence: CASERAMNTE. The entire CDR3 reads CASERAMNTEAFF.

About this clone itself: One junction end disagrees with the germline gene, perhaps due to a read error. The sequence runs out 3 residues before the end of the CDR3; the remainder is reconstructed from the germline J gene. The chain carries TRBV18 and TRBJ2-5, with 8 bases that match TRBD2. The germline V gene encodes CDR1 KGHSH and CDR2 LQKENI. This CDR3 is built from 16 residues. The sequenced part of the CDR3 DNA is TGTGCCAGCTCCCCACGGGCGGGGGGAGCTCAAGAGACC. It specifies CASSPRAGGAQET. In full, the CDR3 is CASSPRAGGAQETQYF.

About this clone: The CDR3 end is not reached by the read, which stops 3 residues before it; the germline J gene fills it in. This sequence joins TRBV18 and TRBJ2-7; 12 bases are shared with TRBD2. The germline gives CDR1 KGHSH, CDR2 LQKENI. The CDR3 extends over 13 amino acids. The V segment lost 6 bases and the J segment 6 bases; nucleotides outside the gene matches: 3. The DNA read from the CDR3 is TGTGCCAGCTCTGAGGGACTAGCGGGCGAG. Translation: CASSEGLAGE. The CDR3 as a whole reads CASSEGLAGEQYF.

The DNA read from the CDR3 is TGTGCCAGCAGCACGGGACAAACTTACAATGAG. The encoded protein is CASSTGQTYNE. From start to end, the CDR3 is CASSTGQTYNEQFF. The chain joins TRBV7-2 to TRBJ2-1, with D perhaps matching TRBD1 (6 bases). The read is 3 residues too short to cover the CDR3 end, so that end is filled in from the germline J gene. The CDR3 has 14 residues. From germline, CDR1 is SGHTA and CDR2 FQGNSA. V gave up 5 bases and J gave up 4 bases, with 12 bases separating them.

To note about this clone: The read comes to an end 3 residues before the CDR3 does, leaving the germline J gene to fill in the end. The genes are TRBV2 and TRBJ1-2; D is possibly TRBD1 (5 bases). CDR3 length equals 13 residues. CDR1 is SNHLY and CDR2 is FYNNEI in the germline V gene. This chain's CDR3 is CASTPEQGNDYTF. The covered CDR3 bases are TGTGCCAGCACCCCAGAGCAGGGAAATGAC.

As concerns this clone: From the germline J gene comes the end of the CDR3, since the read stops 3 residues before it. The sample contains more than one DNA sequence encoding this CDR3. J is TRBJ1-1 and V is TRBV2, with 9 bases aligning to TRBD1. CDR3 length equals 15 residues. Germline V gives CDR1 SNHLY, CDR2 FYNNEI. Germline trimming cut 6 bases from V and 4 bases from J; bases unmatched to any gene: 9. The CDR3 protein is CASSAGTGRSTEAFF. The sequenced part of the CDR3 DNA is TGTGCCAGCAGCGCCGGGACAGGGAGGAGCACTGAA.

As regards this clone: The read terminates 3 residues before the CDR3 end, so the remaining end is supplied by the germline J gene. The rearrangement links TRBV7-9 to TRBJ2-3; 7 bases are shared with TRBD1. Germline V gene data show CDR1 as SEHNR and CDR2 as FQNEAQ (reference sequence). CDR3 length: 14 residues. The sequenced CDR3 bases are TGTGCCAGCAGCCTGGGGCAGGGGGTCCAGGCG. Amino acids: CASSLGQGVQA. The entire CDR3 protein reads CASSLGQGVQAQYF. Full variable domain (rest looked up from reference TRBV7-9 and TRBJ2-3): DTGVSQNPRHKITKRGQNVTFRCDPISEHNRLYWYRQTLGQGPEFLTYFQNEAQLEKSRLLSDRFSAERPKGSFSTLEIQRTEQGDSAMYLCASSLGQGVQAQYFGPGTRLTVL.

CDR3 amino acids: CASSLWGTPGAEAFF. The sequenced CDR3 bases are TGTGCCAGCAGCTTATGGGGGACACCTGGGGCTGAA. This chain connects TRBV11-3 to TRBJ1-1; a weak D match, TRBD1 (6 bases). The read halts 3 residues ahead of the CDR3 end, with the missing end drawn from the germline J gene. V lost 2 bases and J 6 bases, leaving 16 bases between the germline ends. The CDR3 sequence is 15 residues long. Germline loops: CDR1 SGHNT, CDR2 YENEEA.

A remark on this clone: Read sequence stops 3 residues before the CDR3 end, and the germline J gene provides the missing end. V is TRBV20-1 and J is TRBJ2-4; D may correspond to TRBD1 or TRBD2 (6 bases each). Germline CDR1 reads DFQATT; CDR2 reads SNEGSKA (reference sequence). CDR3 length: 13 residues. The CDR3 region is CSASSGARETQYF. Partial CDR3 DNA: TGCAGTGCTTCCTCAGGGGCTCGGGAGACT.

The CDR3: CASSQQVYGGREQVLFF. Incomplete CDR3 DNA: TGTGCCAGCAGCCAACAGGTCTACGGAGGTAGAGAACAGGTG. This chain uses TRBV2 with TRBJ2-2; D may be TRBD1 or TRBD2 (5 bases each). The read is 3 residues too short to cover the CDR3 end, so that end is filled in from the germline J gene. The CDR3 loop spans 17 amino acids. CDR1 and CDR2 (germline): SNHLY, FYNNEI.

Regarding this clone: The read terminates 3 residues ahead of where the CDR3 ends, so the germline J gene completes it. This chain connects TRBV7-9 to TRBJ1-2; unclear D gene. The CDR3 spans 14 residues. The V gene's germline CDR1 is SEHNR and CDR2 FQNEAQ (reference sequence). CDR3 sequence reads: CASSLLDFSDTYTF. Partial CDR3 DNA: TGTGCCAGCAGCTTATTGGACTTCTCAGATACC. The full variable domain, its missing parts supplied by reference TRBV7-9 and TRBJ1-2, is DTGVSQNPRHKITKRGQNVTFRCDPISEHNRLYWYRQTLGQGPEFLTYFQNEAQLEKSRLLSDRFSAERPKGSFSTLEIQRTEQGDSAMYLCASSLLDFSDTYTFGSGTRLTVV.

A note on this clone: Read sequence stops 3 residues before the CDR3 end, and the germline J gene provides the missing end. The V and J genes are TRBV5-1 and TRBJ2-2, with 9 bases that match TRBD1. CDR1 and CDR2 (germline): SGHRS, YFSETQ. CDR3 size: 14 residues. CDR3 region: CASSPGQGNSPLFF. The sequenced CDR3 bases are TGCGCCAGCAGCCCGGGACAGGGTAATTCACCG.

As regards this clone: The read gets to within 3 residues of the CDR3 end, and the germline J gene fills in the rest. The rearrangement links TRBV9 to TRBJ2-5; D possibly corresponds to TRBD1 (5 bases). The V end lost 4 bases, the J end lost 3 bases, and 10 bases lay between the germline ends. CDR3 length equals 13 residues. Germline CDR1 SGDLS, CDR2 YYNGEE. This chain's CDR3 is CASSTGPKETQYF. CDR3 bases read: TGTGCCAGCAGCACAGGACCAAAAGAGACC.

Note on this clone: Coverage ceases 3 residues before the CDR3 finishes, and the germline J gene fills in the end. The J gene is TRBJ2-1, the V gene TRBV11-2, with 8 bases identical to TRBD2. Per germline, CDR1 SGHAT and CDR2 FQNNGV. This CDR3 comprises 15 residues. Unmatched junction bases numbered 6, after V lost 8 bases and J lost 0 bases. CDR3 sequence reads: CASLFGGGSYNEQFF. CDR3 DNA (partial): TGTGCCAGCCTATTCGGGGGGGGCTCCTACAATGAG.

About this clone itself: The CDR3 end lies 3 residues beyond the end of the read and is filled in from the germline J gene. This sequence joins TRBV20-1 and TRBJ2-5, with no clear D. Looked up from germline, CDR1 is DFQATT and CDR2 is SNEGSKA (reference sequence). V shed 1 base and J shed 5 bases, with 14 bases lying between them. The CDR3 extends over 14 amino acids. The part of the CDR3 DNA that was read is TGCAGTGCTAGAGCCGAGACGCGGTGGGAGACC. This sequence encodes CSARAETRWET. The CDR3 in full is CSARAETRWETQYF.

Comments on this clone: The sequence runs out 3 residues before the end of the CDR3; the remainder is reconstructed from the germline J gene. This chain uses TRBV6-2 or TRBV6-3 with TRBJ1-4, with a possible D match to TRBD1 (6 bases). Looked up from germline, CDR1 is MNHEY and CDR2 is SVGEGT. The CDR3 spans 14 residues. Partial CDR3 DNA: TGTGCCAGCAGCTTGACAGGAGAAAGTTCACCA. As protein: CASSLTGESSP. The CDR3 as a whole reads CASSLTGESSPLFF.

Regarding this clone: Read data end 3 residues before the CDR3 end; the end is taken from the germline J gene. V gene TRBV2 combines with J gene TRBJ1-5, with a weak D call TRBD1 (6 bases). With 2 bases removed from V and 4 bases from J, the gap between germline ends came to 6 bases. Germline assignment: CDR1 SNHLY and CDR2 FYNNEI. The CDR3 totals 13 residues. CDR3 bases read: TGTGCCAGCAGTGAAACAGGGAATCAGCCC. Its protein is CASSETGNQP. The CDR3 as a whole reads CASSETGNQPQHF.